Listed below are T cell receptor beta chains from one sample, sequenced in a study of cytomegalovirus exposure and HLA in healthy donors. Produced via immunoSEQ multiplex PCR; TCRdb's table is partial and in-frame only. The sample carries about 80,000 clones, 65% to 80% recorded once. Sequences were obtained from PBMCs. Receptor source: a human donor in good health. CDR3s leave out the opening cysteine and the closing phenylalanine or tryptophan.

>TRBV4-3|TRBJ2-5
ASSQDRSGRPETQY
>TRBV2|TRBJ1-4
ASHRREGTNEKLF
>TRBV6-1|TRBJ2-2
ASSELRDSHTGELF
>TRBV7-9|TRBJ2-1
ASSSGGAYNEQF
>TRBV6-1|TRBJ1-1
ASSGQANTEAF
>TRBV25-1|TRBJ2-5
ASSEAVKETQY
>TRBV7-9|TRBJ2-5
ASSLVGGEETQY
>TRBV6-5|TRBJ2-7
ASRTGFEQY
>TRBV5-1|TRBJ2-1
ASTLSGSYNEQF
>TRBV7-6|TRBJ2-7
ASSLGGAWEQY
>TRBV27|TRBJ2-1
ASTNRGSSYNEQF
>TRBV29-1|TRBJ2-3
SARDREDTQY
>TRBV30|TRBJ1-6
AWRQGSNYNSPLH
>TRBV7-7|TRBJ2-7
ASSPGTFGDEQY
>TRBV11-2|TRBJ1-1
ASSLGWAEGAEAF
>TRBV5-6|TRBJ2-2
ASSEGLANTGELF
>TRBV7-2|TRBJ1-5
ASSHAPSNQPQH
>TRBV6-6|TRBJ1-1
ASMVGNGAF
>TRBV5-1|TRBJ1-1
ASSQQQGTTEAF
>TRBV19|TRBJ1-2
AGRGTGDGYT
>TRBV5-6|TRBJ1-2
ASSDRGRGYGYT
>TRBV2|TRBJ2-3
ASRPGLAGGRGTDTQY
>TRBV19|TRBJ1-5
ASSMAGPNQPQH
>TRBV5-1|TRBJ1-6
ASSLIQGNSPLH
>TRBV4-2|TRBJ1-5
ASSQGYRSSNQPQH
>TRBV19|TRBJ2-2
ASSIGGALSGELF
>TRBV7-8|TRBJ1-5
ASSLAQEMNQPQH
>TRBV11-1|TRBJ2-7
ASSLESSGQPYEQY
>TRBV5-1|TRBJ2-3
ASSLDPLAGSTDTQY
>TRBV7-9|TRBJ1-2
ASSLDGGPHYGYT
>TRBV7-2|TRBJ2-5
ASSHDSQETQY
>TRBV9|TRBJ1-4
ASSTRQGVREKLF
>TRBV5-4|TRBJ1-2
ASSLGPFTTGEKGYT
>TRBV7-9|TRBJ2-7
ASSLQVRYEQY
>TRBV5-1|TRBJ1-4
ASSLIAGREEKLF
>TRBV4-1|-
ASSEGSIHEQF
>TRBV5-1|TRBJ2-1
ASSDLSGAYNEQF
>TRBV19|TRBJ2-2
ASSIDGSPGELF
>TRBV6-5|TRBJ2-1
ASSYPGTVEQF
>TRBV7-2|TRBJ2-3
ASSLVSSGGASTDTQY
>TRBV6-5|TRBJ1-1
ASSGNTEAF
>TRBV12-5|TRBJ2-7
ASGDNEQY
>TRBV2|TRBJ1-2
ASSKQGGANYGYT
>TRBV4-1|TRBJ2-2
ASSQDPSANTGELF
>TRBV7-2|TRBJ1-1
ASSYLITGGTAF
>TRBV30|TRBJ2-1
AWIPPGLLYNEQF
>TRBV11-2|TRBJ1-2
ASSMDVGDGYT
>TRBV9|TRBJ2-1
ASSVGFGQGSYNEQF
>TRBV19|TRBJ2-7
ASSRLAGATYEQY
>TRBV6-1|TRBJ2-3
ASTRAGNVDTQY
>TRBV4-2|TRBJ2-5
ASSQAGMETQY
>TRBV5-4|TRBJ1-4
ASSPKPNEKLF